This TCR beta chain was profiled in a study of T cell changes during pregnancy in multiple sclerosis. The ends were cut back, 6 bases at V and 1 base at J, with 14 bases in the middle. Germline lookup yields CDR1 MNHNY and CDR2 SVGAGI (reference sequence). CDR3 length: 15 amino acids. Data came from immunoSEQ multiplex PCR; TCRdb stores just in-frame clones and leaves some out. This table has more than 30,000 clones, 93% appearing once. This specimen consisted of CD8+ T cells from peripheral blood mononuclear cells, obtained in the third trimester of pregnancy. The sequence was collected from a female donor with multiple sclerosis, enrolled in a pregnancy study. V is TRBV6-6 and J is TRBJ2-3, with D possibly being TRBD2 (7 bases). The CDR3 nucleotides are TGTGCCAGCAGGATCCGAGGGGGGGGCACAGATACGCAGTATTTT. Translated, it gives CASRIRGGGTDTQYF.